These T cell receptor beta chains were read from a single sample in a study of CD8 T cells in ankylosing spondylitis. TCRdb called the 5' RACE reads again in MiXCR, with one record for every CDR3 protein. Here the sample spans approximately 140,000 distinct CDR3 sequences, approximately 9.2% being singletons. Sequenced input: synovial fluid, either unsorted or a sorted T cell fraction (not recorded which). The receptors were gathered from a male donor with ankylosing spondylitis. The CDR3 runs from the conserved cysteine through the conserved F or W. The order of the fields is D gene, clone size, J gene, V gene, CDR3 DNA, CDR3 protein. The D gene is left open where the match is weak. Clone size appears in some rows only: once, few, many, or a class for an expanded clone.

- many TRBJ1-4 TRBV5-1 TGCGCCAGCAGCTTGGGTACAGATGGTGAAAAACTGTTTTTT CASSLGTDGEKLFF
- many TRBJ2-2 TRBV5-1 TGCGCCAGCAGCTTACAGGGCCTGAACACCGGGGAGCTGTTTTTT CASSLQGLNTGELFF
- few TRBJ2-7 TRBV3-1 TGTGCCAGCTCTCCAAACGGAGCCTACGAGCAGTACTTC CASSPNGAYEQYF
- many TRBJ2-7 TRBV18 TGTGCCAGCTCACCGGGGCTGCTCTCCTACGAGCAGTACTTC CASSPGLLSYEQYF
TRBD1 few TRBJ2-5 TRBV19 TGTGCCAGTAGGCCAGGGACAGGGATAAAAGAGACCCAGTACTTC CASRPGTGIKETQYF
- many TRBJ1-2 TRBV6-5 TGTGCCAGCAGACTCGACAGTAACTATGGCTACACCTTC CASRLDSNYGYTF
- few TRBJ1-5 TRBV12-3/TRBV12-4 TGTGCCAGCAGTTTAGGGGCAAGAAATAGCAATCAGCCCCAGCATTTT CASSLGARNSNQPQHF
- few TRBJ2-4 TRBV12-3/TRBV12-4 TGTGCCAGCAGTTTTTGGGGAAACATTCAGTACTTC CASSFWGNIQYF
- - TRBJ2-3 TRBV20-1 TGCAGTTTCAACCCGGGACCGAGGACAGATACGCAGTATTTT CSFNPGPRTDTQYF
- many TRBJ2-7 TRBV30 TGTGCCTGGAGTACCCCCCTGAACGAGCAGTACTTC CAWSTPLNEQYF
- many TRBJ2-3 TRBV7-2 TGTGCCAGCAGCTTAGCGATCCAGGGCTCGGAGCAGTATTTT CASSLAIQGSEQYF
TRBD1 - TRBJ2-7 TRBV5-1 TGCGCCAGCAGCCTAAGACAGGGCTACGAGCAGTACTTC CASSLRQGYEQYF
- - TRBJ1-1 TRBV5-4 TGTGCCAGCAGCGAAGGACCGGAAAATGAAGCTTTCTTT CASSEGPENEAFF
- - TRBJ1-1 TRBV20-1 TGCAGTGCTAGAGATCCAAGTTTCATGAACACTGAAGCTTTCTTT CSARDPSFMNTEAFF
- - TRBJ2-5 TRBV20-1 TGCAGTGCTGAACGGAATAGGGAGACCCAGTACTTC CSAERNRETQYF
TRBD1 many TRBJ1-5 TRBV29-1 TGCAGCGTTGTACAGGGGGCAGGTGGCAATCAGCCCCAGCATTTT CSVVQGAGGNQPQHF
- few TRBJ1-1 TRBV6-1 TGTGCCAGCAGTAGGGGACGGATCACTGAAGCTTTCTTT CASSRGRITEAFF
TRBD1 many TRBJ2-7 TRBV28 TGTGCCAGCAGCTTTCACACAGGGGGGCACTACGAGCAGTACTTC CASSFHTGGHYEQYF